What follows describes a single T cell receptor beta chain. This specimen belongs to a study of blood T cell repertoires in COVID-19. The study recruited people aged roughly 18 to 95 years across around 24 US areas. TCRdb's table, derived via immunoSEQ multiplex PCR, lists solely in-frame clones and lacks some. The table includes hundreds of thousands of clones, roughly nine tenths detected once. V was pared by 3 bases and J by 7 bases, with 9 bases between. Per the germline V gene, CDR1 is LGHDT and CDR2 is YNNKEL (reference sequence). This CDR3 comprises 13 residues. The chain links TRBV3-1 (or the pseudogene TRBV3-2) to TRBJ2-2, with no clear D. The receptor comes from a man younger than 40 who had recovered from COVID-19. The specimen sequenced was PBMCs or T cells enriched from blood (not recorded which). CDR3 in amino acids: CASSQNIIGELFF. The CDR3 nucleotides are TGTGCCAGCAGCCAGAACATTATCGGGGAGCTGTTTTTT.